These 10 T cell receptor beta chains originate from one sample sequenced in a study of cytomegalovirus exposure and HLA in healthy donors. TCRdb's table, derived via immunoSEQ multiplex PCR, lists solely in-frame clones and lacks some. The table includes about 220,000 clones, just over 90% detected once. Sequenced: PBMCs. The receptors here all came from a woman aged 18 to 35 in good health and CMV-seronegative.

The rearrangement links TRBV28 to TRBJ1-1; possibly TRBD1 for D (6 bases). This CDR3 region has 14 residues. V was clipped by 5 bases and J by 1 base, with 11 bases between them. Germline V lookup: CDR1 MDHEN, CDR2 SYDVKM. The CDR3 DNA is TGTGCCAGCAGTACCCCGGACAGGAACACTGAAGCTTTCTTT. Amino acid sequence: CASSTPDRNTEAFF. The full variable domain, rest sourced from reference TRBV28 and TRBJ1-1, is DVKVTQSSRYLVKRTGEKVFLECVQDMDHENMFWYRQDPGLGLRLIYFSYDVKMKEKGDIPEGYSVSREKKERFSLILESASTNQTSMYLCASSTPDRNTEAFFGQGTRLTVV.

The chain has TRBV7-9 and TRBJ1-1, with 7 bases identical to TRBD1. The length of the CDR3 is 14 residues. The germline V gene has CDR1 SEHNR and CDR2 FQNEAQ (reference sequence). J lost 5 bases, V lost 5 bases, and 8 bases had no gene match. The CDR3: CASSPNRGTTEAFF. The CDR3 bases are TGTGCCAGCAGCCCCAACAGGGGAACTACTGAAGCTTTCTTT.

The chain couples TRBV9 to TRBJ2-3; 16 bases line up with TRBD2. The CDR3 runs to 18 residues. V shed 4 bases, J shed 1 base, and the junction held 6 bases outside the gene matches. The germline CDR1 and CDR2 sequences are SGDLS and YYNGEE. CDR3: CASSPGLAGGPRTDTQYF. The CDR3 DNA sequence: TGTGCCAGCAGCCCGGGACTAGCGGGGGGGCCTCGCACAGATACGCAGTATTTT.

The chain combines TRBV6-1 with TRBJ2-3; 7 bases fit TRBD1. CDR1 is MNHNS and CDR2 is SASEGT in the germline V gene. Unmatched junction bases numbered 5, after V lost 6 bases and J lost 2 bases. The CDR3 has 14 residues. CDR3 DNA: TGTGCCAGCAGCGCGGACAGGCTCACAGATACGCAGTATTTT. Its protein is CASSADRLTDTQYF.

The chain couples TRBV19 to TRBJ1-1, with D uncertain. V lost 3 bases and J 0 bases, leaving 8 bases between the germline ends. The CDR3 has 14 residues. CDR1 and CDR2 from the germline V gene are LNHDA and SQIVND (reference sequence). The CDR3 here is CASSIRGLNTEAFF. Here the CDR3 DNA reads TGTGCCAGTAGTATCCGAGGGTTGAACACTGAAGCTTTCTTT.

The chain recombines TRBV11-3 with TRBJ1-1, with D tentatively TRBD1 (5 bases). The CDR3 is 14 residues long. V was shortened by 2 bases and J by 1 base, with 8 bases between the two germline ends. CDR1 SGHNT and CDR2 YENEEA come from the germline V gene. In DNA, the CDR3 is TGTGCCAGCAGCTTAACAGGAAAGAACACTGAAGCTTTCTTT. Its translation is CASSLTGKNTEAFF.

This sequence joins TRBV23-1 and TRBJ2-1; D perhaps matches TRBD1 (5 bases). TRBV23-1 is an open reading frame whose function is uncertain. The CDR3 runs 17 residues. Trimming left V 3 bases short and J 5 bases short, with 20 bases between. The CDR3 DNA reads as TGCGCCAGCAGTCATGAAACCTCGGATGACAGTAACAATGAGCAGTTCTTC. Translation: CASSHETSDDSNNEQFF.

The chain joins TRBV6-6 to TRBJ1-2, with no clear D. CDR3 length equals 13 residues. In germline, CDR1 is MNHNY, CDR2 SVGAGI (reference sequence). V shed 2 bases and J shed 6 bases, with 10 bases lying between them. The CDR3: CASSYRDADGYTF. The DNA for the CDR3 is TGTGCCAGCAGTTACCGGGATGCGGATGGCTACACCTTC.

V is TRBV30 and J is TRBJ2-4, with D possibly TRBD1 on 5 matching bases. The CDR3 is 13 amino acids. CDR1 is GTSNPN and CDR2 is SVGIG in the germline V gene (reference sequence). The V end was cut by 5 bases, the J end by 7 bases, with 15 bases between. The CDR3 nucleotides are TGTGCCTGGTGTCACTCATCAGGGAACATTCAGTACTTC. Translated: CAWCHSSGNIQYF.

CDR3 sequence reads: CASSLEAGTSGRITDTQYF. In DNA, the CDR3 is TGTGCCAGCAGCTTAGAGGCCGGGACTAGCGGGAGGATCACAGATACGCAGTATTTT. This sequence joins TRBV11-2 and TRBJ2-3, with 15 bases fitting TRBD2. CDR1 SGHAT and CDR2 FQNNGV come from the germline V gene. The length of the CDR3 is 19 residues. V gave up 0 bases and J gave up 2 bases; unmatched junction bases: 6.